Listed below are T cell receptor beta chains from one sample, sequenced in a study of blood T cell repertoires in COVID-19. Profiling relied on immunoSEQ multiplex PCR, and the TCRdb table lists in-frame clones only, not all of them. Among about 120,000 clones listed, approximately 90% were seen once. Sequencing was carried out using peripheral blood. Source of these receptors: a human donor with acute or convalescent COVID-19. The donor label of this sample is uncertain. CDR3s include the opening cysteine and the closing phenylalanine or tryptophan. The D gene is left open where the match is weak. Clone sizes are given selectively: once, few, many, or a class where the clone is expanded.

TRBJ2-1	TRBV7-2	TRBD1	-	CASSPRTGDNEQFF	TGTGCCAGCAGCCCCCGGACAGGGGACAATGAGCAGTTCTTC
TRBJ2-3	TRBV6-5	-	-	CASRWQGNRDTQYF	TGTGCCAGCAGGTGGCAGGGGAATAGAGATACGCAGTATTTT
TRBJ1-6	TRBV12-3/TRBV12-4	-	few	CASSLRGPLHF	TGTGCCAGCAGTTTAAGGGGGCCCCTCCACTTT
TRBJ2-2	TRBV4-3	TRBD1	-	CASSQGQGAGELFF	TGCGCCAGCAGCCAAGGACAGGGGGCCGGGGAGCTGTTTTTT
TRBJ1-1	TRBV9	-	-	CASSVHVSADTEAFF	TGTGCCAGCAGCGTTCATGTCTCGGCGGACACTGAAGCTTTCTTT
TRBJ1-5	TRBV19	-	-	CASTEQGDSNQPQHF	TGTGCCAGTACCGAACAGGGTGATAGCAATCAGCCCCAGCATTTT
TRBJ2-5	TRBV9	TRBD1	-	CASSERRGQGYQETQYF	TGTGCCAGCAGCGAGCGGCGGGGACAGGGCTACCAAGAGACCCAGTACTTC
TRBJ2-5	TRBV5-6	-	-	CASSRFGDQETQYF	TGTGCCAGCAGCCGGTTCGGGGATCAAGAGACCCAGTACTTC
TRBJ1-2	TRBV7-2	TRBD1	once	CASSIDRGKYGYTF	TGTGCCAGCAGCATCGACAGGGGGAAGTATGGCTACACCTTC
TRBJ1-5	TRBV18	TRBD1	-	CASSQQGAGDQPQHF	TGTGCCAGCTCACAACAGGGGGCGGGTGATCAGCCCCAGCATTTT
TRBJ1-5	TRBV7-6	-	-	CASSRQSGANQPQHF	TGTGCCAGCAGCCGACAATCAGGGGCCAATCAGCCCCAGCATTTT
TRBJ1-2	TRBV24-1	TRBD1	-	CATSDPARDSMGYTF	TGTGCCACCAGTGATCCCGCCAGGGACAGCATGGGCTACACCTTC
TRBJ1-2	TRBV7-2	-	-	CASSPTTNYGYTF	TGTGCCAGCAGCCCGACAACAAACTATGGCTACACCTTC
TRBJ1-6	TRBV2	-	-	CASQGGNSPLHF	TGTGCCAGCCAGGGAGGCAATTCACCCCTCCACTTT
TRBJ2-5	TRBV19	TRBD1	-	CASSIGTGWYQETQYF	TGTGCCAGTAGTATTGGGACAGGATGGTACCAAGAGACCCAGTACTTC
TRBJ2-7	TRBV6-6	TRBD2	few	CASRLADLSYEQYF	TGTGCCAGCAGACTAGCGGACCTCTCCTACGAGCAGTACTTC
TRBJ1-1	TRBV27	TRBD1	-	CATRGGDTEAFF	TGTGCCACCAGGGGGGGAGACACTGAAGCTTTCTTT
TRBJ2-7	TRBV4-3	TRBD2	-	CASSQDYSGSGYEQYF	TGCGCCAGCAGCCAAGATTATAGCGGGAGTGGATACGAGCAGTACTTC
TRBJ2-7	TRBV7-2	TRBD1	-	CASSPGGTMREQYF	TGTGCCAGCAGTCCAGGGGGAACCATGCGCGAGCAGTACTTC
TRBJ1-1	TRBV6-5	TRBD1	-	CASSYGTGSNTEAFF	TGTGCCAGCAGTTACGGGACAGGGTCGAACACTGAAGCTTTCTTT
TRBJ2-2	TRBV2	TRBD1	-	CASRGQGYGELFF	TGTGCCAGCAGGGGACAGGGGTACGGGGAGCTGTTTTTT
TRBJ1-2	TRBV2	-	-	CASKDPRGSQLKGYGYTF	TGTGCCAGCAAGGACCCCAGGGGCAGCCAGCTTAAAGGGTATGGCTACACCTTC
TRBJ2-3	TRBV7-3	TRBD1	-	CASSLGQGTDTQYF	TGTGCCAGCAGCTTGGGACAGGGCACAGATACGCAGTATTTT
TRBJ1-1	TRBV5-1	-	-	CASSFGSYYTEAFF	TGCGCCAGCAGCTTTGGTAGTTACTACACTGAAGCTTTCTTT
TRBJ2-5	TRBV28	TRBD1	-	CASSWGQGAETQYF	TGTGCCAGCAGTTGGGGACAGGGAGCGGAGACCCAGTACTTC
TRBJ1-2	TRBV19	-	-	CASSTATQGNYGYTF	TGTGCCAGTAGTACAGCGACGCAAGGCAACTATGGCTACACCTTC
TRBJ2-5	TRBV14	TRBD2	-	CASSHWTSGGPKGETQYF	TGTGCCAGCAGCCACTGGACTAGCGGGGGGCCCAAGGGAGAGACCCAGTACTTC
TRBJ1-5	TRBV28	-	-	CASSFSSNQPQHF	TGTGCCAGCAGTTTCAGTAGCAATCAGCCCCAGCATTTT
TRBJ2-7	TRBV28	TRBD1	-	CASSSIQGQSRTLREQYF	TGTGCCAGCAGTTCAATCCAGGGACAGTCTCGTACTCTACGAGAGCAGTACTTC